This TCR beta chain was sequenced during a study of radiation and T cells in renal cell carcinoma. This CDR3 spans 15 amino acids. Trimming took 2 bases from V and 4 from J; bases not matched to a gene: 5. Germline V gene data show CDR1 as SGDLS and CDR2 as YYNGEE. Regarding the study as a whole: In blood, top tumor clones expanded by 2 weeks, shrinking by 4. No pretreatment tumor biopsies were available for baseline clonotypes.

This clone occurred many times. What it binds is unknown. The sample has other DNA sequences that encode this CDR3 too. Time point indicated: baseline pretreatment blood. Treatment specified: 15 Gy SBRT to primary tumor, nephrectomy 4 weeks later. Radiation-treated patients gave blood at baseline, week 2 and week 4. The patient's renal cell carcinoma had clear cell pathology. Measured with immunoSEQ multiplex PCR; TCRdb has only the in-frame clones, and not every one. This table has 70,000 to 95,000 clones, about four fifths appearing once. The genes are TRBV9 and TRBJ1-3; TRBD1 matches at 8 bases. The clonotype comes from a man in his sixties with renal cell carcinoma. The source was blood, collected from a patient whose treatment included radiotherapy and nephrectomy. The CDR3 loop reads CASSVPGQGGNTIYF. In DNA form, the CDR3 reads TGTGCCAGCAGCGTTCCCGGACAGGGAGGAAACACCATATATTTT.